What follows are 27 T cell receptor beta chains derived from one specimen sequenced in a study of blood T cell repertoires in COVID-19. Measured with immunoSEQ multiplex PCR; TCRdb has only the in-frame clones, and not every one. The data contain 400,000 or so clones, about 87% of them singletons. Sequenced material: PBMCs or T cells enriched from blood (not recorded which). All receptors come from a man in his forties or fifties in a cohort exposed to, infected with or recovered from COVID-19 (not recorded which).

V usage is TRBV30 and J usage is TRBJ2-1; 11 nucleotides line up with TRBD2. The CDR3 contains 15 residues. Germline lookup yields CDR1 GTSNPN and CDR2 SVGIG (reference sequence). The J segment lost 8 bases and the V segment lost 5 bases, leaving 11 bases of the junction unmatched. The CDR3 DNA follows: TGTGCCTGGGAAGAGACTAGCGGGATTTTCTATGAGCAGTTCTTC. Residues: CAWEETSGIFYEQFF.

The chain uses TRBV15 and TRBJ1-6; D might be TRBD1 (5 bases). V was clipped by 3 bases and J by 11 bases, with 17 bases between them. The CDR3 covers 15 residues. Germline assignment: CDR1 LNHNV and CDR2 YYDKDF (reference sequence). The chain's CDR3 is CATSSTQGISPPLHF. Written as DNA, the CDR3 is TGTGCCACCAGCAGCACCCAGGGCATCTCCCCACCCCTCCACTTT.

The J gene is TRBJ1-1, the V gene TRBV28, with no clear D. V was pared by 3 bases and J by 1 base, with 18 bases between. The germline CDR1 and CDR2 sequences are MDHEN and SYDVKM. This CDR3 has 17 amino acids. The CDR3 region is CASSFFFGFAENTEAFF. CDR3 DNA: TGTGCCAGCAGTTTTTTTTTCGGTTTTGCCGAGAACACTGAAGCTTTCTTT.

The chain joins TRBV28 to TRBJ1-2, with 12 nucleotides matching TRBD1. Germline V gene data show CDR1 as MDHEN and CDR2 as SYDVKM. The CDR3 is made up of 16 amino acids. V trimming: 4 bases; J trimming: 7 bases; junction bases outside the gene matches: 10. The CDR3 DNA follows: TGTGCCAGCAGTTCCCTGCCGGGACAGGGGGCGCGTGGCTACACCTTC. Translated: CASSSLPGQGARGYTF.

This rearrangement joins TRBV25-1 to TRBJ2-7; 7 bases map to TRBD1. Germline CDR1 is MGHDK and CDR2 is SYGVNS. The J segment lost 2 bases and the V segment lost 1 base, leaving 5 bases of the junction unmatched. The CDR3 covers 15 residues. The CDR3 loop is CASSESRGLAYEQYF. In DNA, the CDR3 is TGTGCCAGCAGTGAATCAAGGGGGCTGGCCTACGAGCAGTACTTC.

The CDR3 DNA reads as TGTGCCAGCAGCCACAGCGGACAGGGTCAAAATGAAAAACTGTTTTTT. Its protein product is CASSHSGQGQNEKLFF. The rearrangement uses TRBV28 and TRBJ1-4; 8 bases agree with TRBD1. Losses at the gene ends were 6 bases for V and 5 bases for J; bases not matched to a gene: 11. Germline loops: CDR1 MDHEN, CDR2 SYDVKM. The CDR3 runs to 16 residues.

J is TRBJ1-2 and V is TRBV5-1; 7 bases are a match to TRBD1. The trim removed 0 bases at V and 4 bases at J, leaving 6 bases unmatched. CDR3 length: 15 residues. CDR1 and CDR2 (germline): SGHRS, YFSETQ. CDR3: CASSLDRGASYGYTF. CDR3 DNA sequence: TGCGCCAGCAGCTTGGACAGGGGAGCTAGCTATGGCTACACCTTC.

As regards this clone: This sample includes further DNA sequences coding for the same CDR3. The rearrangement uses TRBV19 and TRBJ1-5; no clear D. The germline CDR1 and CDR2 sequences are LNHDA and SQIVND (reference sequence). Between the trimmed V and J ends, which lost 1 base and 7 bases, there was a span of 11 bases. The CDR3 contains 14 residues. The CDR3 nucleotides read TGTGCCAGTAGTATAGGGCAGGTTGGACAGCCCCAGCATTTT. It is translated as CASSIGQVGQPQHF.

The V and J genes are TRBV11-2 and TRBJ2-3; 15 bases agree with TRBD2. The CDR3 covers 15 residues. Germline lookup yields CDR1 SGHAT and CDR2 FQNNGV. Trimming removed 5 bases from V and 6 bases from J; junction bases left unmatched: 3. The CDR3 region has the DNA TGTGCCAGCAGCCCAGGGACTAGCGGGAGGGATACGCAGTATTTT. Translated, it gives CASSPGTSGRDTQYF. Drawing the rest from reference TRBV11-2 and TRBJ2-3, the complete variable domain is EAGVAQSPRYKIIEKRQSVAFWCNPISGHATLYWYQQILGQGPKLLIQFQNNGVVDDSQLPKDRFSAERLKGVDSTLKIQPAKLEDSAVYLCASSPGTSGRDTQYFGPGTRLTVL.

This clone was seen a few times. This chain links TRBV6-5 with TRBJ2-7, with TRBD1 identical over 8 bases. With 8 bases clipped from V and 2 bases from J, the junction kept 2 bases outside the gene matches. The germline V gene has CDR1 MNHEY and CDR2 SVGAGI. CDR3 length equals 12 residues. CDR3 sequence reads: CASETGAYEQYF. The DNA of the CDR3 is TGTGCCAGCGAGACAGGGGCCTACGAGCAGTACTTC.

J is TRBJ2-1 and V is TRBV7-9; TRBD2 matches 15 bases. This CDR3 is 17 amino acids long. J lost 7 bases, V lost 5 bases, and 9 bases had no gene match. Germline values: CDR1 SEHNR, CDR2 FQNEAQ (reference sequence). In nucleotides, the CDR3 is TGTGCCAGCAGCCCTCCGGGACTAGCGGGAGGAGGGAATGAGCAGTTCTTC. Translated, it gives CASSPPGLAGGGNEQFF.

The chain couples TRBV24-1 to TRBJ1-1; D unresolved. The ends were cut back, 8 bases at V and 1 base at J, with 22 bases in the middle. The length of the CDR3 is 17 residues. From germline, CDR1 is KGHDR and CDR2 SFDVKD. CDR3 in DNA: TGTGCCACCATCTCACTTGAGGGAGAACTAAAGAACACTGAAGCTTTCTTT. This sequence encodes CATISLEGELKNTEAFF.

In its sample, this clone was seen once. V usage is TRBV10-3 and J usage is TRBJ2-3, with D perhaps TRBD2 (6 bases). The CDR3 runs to 14 residues. Trimming cost V 1 base and J 11 bases, with 16 bases left between them. Germline V gene sequence: CDR1 ENHRY, CDR2 SYGVKD. The chain's CDR3 is CAISELISGPGQYF. The CDR3 nucleotides read TGTGCCATCAGTGAGTTGATTAGCGGTCCGGGGCAGTATTTT.

The chain couples TRBV30 to TRBJ2-2; the D is unclear. CDR3 length: 14 amino acids. Germline CDR1 GTSNPN, CDR2 SVGIG (reference sequence). The germline V and J ends were trimmed by 2 bases and 4 bases, with 11 bases remaining between them. Written as DNA, the CDR3 is TGTGCCTGGAGTCTTCCTAGAGCCACCGGGGAGCTGTTTTTT. This translates into CAWSLPRATGELFF.

The V call is TRBV4-1, the J call TRBJ2-4; D might be TRBD1 (5 bases). This CDR3 has 14 residues. Between the trimmed V and J ends, which lost 1 base and 8 bases, there was a span of 12 bases. From germline, CDR1 is MGHRA and CDR2 YSYEKL. As DNA, the CDR3 is TGCGCCAGCAGCCAAGGGCAGGGTATGGACATTCAGTACTTC. It specifies CASSQGQGMDIQYF.

The chain is built from TRBV11-2 and TRBJ2-7, with D perhaps matching TRBD1 (5 bases). The CDR3 sequence is 15 residues long. Germline V CDR1 and CDR2: SGHAT, FQNNGV. V was pared by 0 bases and J by 0 bases, with 9 bases between. CDR3 protein: CASSLEWGISYEQYF. The DNA for the CDR3 is TGTGCCAGCAGCTTAGAGTGGGGCATCTCCTACGAGCAGTACTTC.

The chain has TRBV5-1 and TRBJ2-7; 10 bases line up with TRBD1. The V gene's germline CDR1 is SGHRS and CDR2 YFSETQ. Germline trimming cut 4 bases from V and 5 bases from J; bases unmatched to any gene: 6. This CDR3 is 14 amino acids long. The CDR3 nucleotides read TGCGCCAGCAGCCGAGGGACAGGGGAAAACGAGCAGTACTTC. Translated, it gives CASSRGTGENEQYF.

The V and J genes are TRBV7-2 and TRBJ1-6; D uncertain. The CDR3 is 15 residues long. Trimming shortened V by 3 bases and J by 10 bases, and 16 bases separated the two germline ends. Germline CDR1 is SGHTA and CDR2 is FQGNSA. CDR3 residues: CASSFRHQTRSPLHF. CDR3 coding DNA: TGTGCCAGCAGCTTCAGACACCAAACCAGGTCACCCCTCCACTTT.

J is TRBJ1-5 and V is TRBV27; no clear D gene. The CDR3 consists of 15 residues. The V gene lost 5 bases and the J gene lost 4 bases, with 15 bases spanning the gap. Germline V gene sequence: CDR1 MNHEY, CDR2 SMNVEV (reference sequence). The CDR3 region is CASSIPKLLNQPQHF. In DNA form, the CDR3 reads TGTGCCAGCAGTATCCCAAAGCTGCTGAATCAGCCCCAGCATTTT.

This sequence joins TRBV5-4 and TRBJ1-1; D perhaps matches TRBD1 (6 bases). CDR1 is SGHNT and CDR2 is YYREEE in the germline V gene (reference sequence). Trimming cost V 4 bases and J 7 bases, with 23 bases left between them. The CDR3 loop spans 16 amino acids. The CDR3 DNA follows: TGTGCCAGCAGCCCGCACCAATCAGGACAGTCGTTTGAAGCTTTCTTT. Its translation is CASSPHQSGQSFEAFF.

For the CDR3, the DNA is TGTGCCAGTAGCGGGAATCAGCCCCAGCATTTT. The encoded protein is CASSGNQPQHF. This rearrangement joins TRBV19 to TRBJ1-5; D ambiguous. CDR3 size: 11 residues. Germline values: CDR1 LNHDA, CDR2 SQIVND (reference sequence). Trimming cost V 6 bases and J 4 bases, with 4 bases left between them.

The chain is built from TRBV5-1 and TRBJ2-5, with D unclear. Germline CDR1 reads SGHRS; CDR2 reads YFSETQ. This CDR3 is 14 amino acids long. With 4 bases removed from V and 1 base from J, the gap between germline ends came to 11 bases. The CDR3 loop is CASSPRSIQETQYF. The CDR3 bases are TGCGCCAGCAGCCCGAGGAGCATCCAAGAGACCCAGTACTTC. Drawing the rest from reference TRBV5-1 and TRBJ2-5, the complete variable domain is KAGVTQTPRYLIKTRGQQVTLSCSPISGHRSVSWYQQTPGQGLQFLFEYFSETQRNKGNFPGRFSGRQFSNSRSEMNVSTLELGDSALYLCASSPRSIQETQYFGPGTRLLVL.

The chain uses TRBV29-1 and TRBJ2-7; 9 nucleotides align to TRBD1. Germline loops: CDR1 SQVTM, CDR2 ANQGSEA. Germline trimming cut 5 bases from V and 1 base from J; bases unmatched to any gene: 3. The CDR3 length is 13 residues. CDR3 sequence: CSVLDRGSYEQYF. CDR3 nucleotides: TGCAGCGTTTTGGACAGGGGATCCTACGAGCAGTACTTC.

This chain links TRBV18 with TRBJ1-1; a possible D gene is TRBD1 (5 bases). The CDR3 is 14 residues long. Trimming cost V 3 bases and J 0 bases, with 8 bases left between them. Germline CDR1 KGHSH, CDR2 LQKENI. CDR3 residues: CASSPGGMNTEAFF. CDR3 coding DNA: TGTGCCAGCTCACCCGGGGGAATGAACACTGAAGCTTTCTTT.

This chain links TRBV5-1 with TRBJ2-1; possibly TRBD1 for D (7 bases). The CDR3 sequence is 15 residues long. V was shortened by 2 bases and J by 6 bases, with 15 bases between the two germline ends. CDR1 is SGHRS and CDR2 is YFSETQ in the germline V gene. The chain's CDR3 is CASSFHAGGTNEQFF. Written as DNA, the CDR3 is TGCGCCAGCAGCTTTCACGCAGGGGGGACCAATGAGCAGTTCTTC.

This chain joins TRBV10-2 and TRBJ2-3, with TRBD2 matching over 8 bases. CDR3 size: 14 residues. V trimming: 5 bases; J trimming: 3 bases; junction bases outside the gene matches: 4. Germline V CDR1 and CDR2: WSHSY, SAAADI. The DNA for the CDR3 is TGCGCCAGCAGTCTAGCGGGTATAACAGATACGCAGTATTTT. It specifies CASSLAGITDTQYF.

J is TRBJ2-7 and V is TRBV29-1, with 7 bases fitting TRBD1. Germline V gene data show CDR1 as SQVTM and CDR2 as ANQGSEA. J lost 2 bases, V lost 4 bases, and 2 bases had no gene match. The CDR3 is 12 amino acids. CDR3 in DNA: TGCAGCGTTGGGGGGACAGCCTACGAGCAGTACTTC. The encoded protein is CSVGGTAYEQYF.